The source of this TCR beta chain is a study of CD8+ T cells in alopecia areata. Study results and caveats: Lesional tissue from the scalp (especially in alopecia totalis/universalis) showed higher clonality than normal scalp. Among patients, TCR sharing was less clear than in mice, a difference possibly due in part to HLA diversity in the patient population.

On this clone itself: The antigen is unknown.

Extracted RNA was reverse transcribed into cDNA, the sequencing template. The repertoire was sequenced with immunoSEQ multiplex PCR; TCRdb's copy has only in-frame clones and lacks some. The repertoire holds around 100,000 clones, with about 60% as singletons. Sequences were obtained from CD4+ T cells sorted from blood. The receptor's source is a human donor in good health.

CDR3 protein: CASSPQGAAYNSPLHF. Written as DNA, the CDR3 is TGTGCCAGCAGCCCCCAGGGAGCTGCATATAATTCACCCCTCCACTTT. This sequence joins TRBV7-2 and TRBJ1-6, with a tentative D call TRBD1 (5 bases). Per germline, CDR1 SGHTA and CDR2 FQGNSA. This CDR3 has 16 amino acids. V was trimmed by 5 bases and J by 4 bases, leaving 15 bases between them.